This TCR beta chain was captured by sequencing in a study of human T cells and chemical hapten exposure. Study-level findings and limits: Alopecia affected the donors, so their immune response may differ from healthy people's.

One entry per CDR3 protein results from TCRdb running MiXCR on the RACE reads. Among 60,000 to 80,000 distinct CDR3 sequences, more than 30% were seen once, and the ten largest hold about 10%. Germline-derived CDR1 and CDR2 are MNHEY and SVGEGT. CDR3 length: 15 residues. As concerns this clonotype: Its antigen is as yet unknown. The junction departs from the called germline gene at one end, perhaps through a read error.

Time point reported: patch test 1, 2 weeks after DPC sensitization. Described treatment: therapeutic diphenylcyclopropenone sensitization with weekly scalp DPC. The sequence was collected from a man aged 35 to 55 with alopecia areata. Some clones in this sample may be carry-over from other donors' samples. The chain has TRBV6-2 or TRBV6-3 and TRBJ1-1; TRBD1 might be the D (5 bases). The input for sequencing was whole blood, taken in connection with sensitization to the hapten diphenylcyclopropenone (DPC). CDR3 DNA sequence: TGTGCCAGCAGCGCTAATTTGCAGGGCGGCGCTGAAACTTTCTTT. This translates into CASSANLQGGAETFF.